Given below is one T cell receptor beta chain in context. This sample is part of a study of blood T cell repertoires in COVID-19. Study-level information: From T cells, B-cell-depleted T cells, or PBMCs came the material, which was cDNA or gDNA.

Per the study methods: Estimation of nucleated cell counts was performed using reference gene primer amplification. Some clones are missing from TCRdb's copy, which holds only in-frame ones; the method was immunoSEQ multiplex PCR. The V and J calls and the clone size are those of that table, but D and trimming were determined from the DNA. This table holds 150,000 or so clones, 82% found once. Germline CDR1 reads SGHRS; CDR2 reads YFSETQ. CDR3 length: 15 residues. The V segment lost 0 bases and the J segment 3 bases; nucleotides outside the gene matches: 3. The clonotype was recovered from a woman between 40 and 50 years old with COVID-19, enrolled during active disease. The source material was peripheral blood. This chain connects TRBV5-1 to TRBJ2-3; 8 positions match TRBD2. DNA for the CDR3: TGCGCCAGCAGCTTGGCGTTAGCGGGAACAGATACGCAGTATTTT. This translates into CASSLALAGTDTQYF.